This record covers a single TCR beta chain. Its target is not known. This specimen belongs to a study of CXCR3-negative and CXCR3-positive naive CD8 T cells. 5' RACE with UMI labels generated the TRB cDNA libraries. TCRdb re-called the 5' RACE reads; one entry per CDR3 protein, DNA not given. Its clone listing holds around 150,000 distinct CDR3 sequences. The length of the CDR3 is 15 residues. Germline CDR1 reads SEHNR; CDR2 reads FQNEAQ (reference sequence). Findings and caveats of the study: The TRB CDR3s that CXCR3-positive naive cells carried were more hydrophobic than those of CXCR3-negative naive cells. Once cells were cryopreserved, CXCR3 expression went down partly, and most assays used fresh PBMCs.

V usage is TRBV7-9 and J usage is TRBJ2-3. The sample comprised naive CXCR3+ CD8+ T cells from blood. Subset described: CD45RO-CCR7+CD27+CD95- naive CD8+ T cells expressing CXCR3 (TNR3+). This TCR was recovered from a human donor in good health. Some clones in this sample may be carry-over from other donors' samples. CDR3 amino acids: CASSLYRSRSDTQYF.